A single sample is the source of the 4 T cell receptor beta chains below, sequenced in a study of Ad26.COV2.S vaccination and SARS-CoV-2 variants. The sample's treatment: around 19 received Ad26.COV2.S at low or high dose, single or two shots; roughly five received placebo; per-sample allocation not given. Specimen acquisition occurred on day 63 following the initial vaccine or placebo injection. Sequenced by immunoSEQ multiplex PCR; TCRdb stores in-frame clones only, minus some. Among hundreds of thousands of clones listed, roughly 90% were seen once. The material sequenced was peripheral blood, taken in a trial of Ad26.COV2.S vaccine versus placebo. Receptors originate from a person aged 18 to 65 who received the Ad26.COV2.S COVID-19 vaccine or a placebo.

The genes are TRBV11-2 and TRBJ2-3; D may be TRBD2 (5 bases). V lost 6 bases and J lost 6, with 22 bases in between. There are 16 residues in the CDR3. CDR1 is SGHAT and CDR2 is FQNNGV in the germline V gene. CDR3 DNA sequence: TGTGCCAGCAGAAAAACTCGGACGGAGGCTGCCGATACGCAGTATTTT. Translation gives CASRKTRTEAADTQYF.

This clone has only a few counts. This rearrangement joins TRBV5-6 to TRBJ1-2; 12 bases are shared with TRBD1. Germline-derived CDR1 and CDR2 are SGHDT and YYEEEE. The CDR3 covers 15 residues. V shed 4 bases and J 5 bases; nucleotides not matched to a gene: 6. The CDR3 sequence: CASSRDRGQSYGYTF. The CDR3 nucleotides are TGTGCCAGCAGCAGGGACAGGGGGCAGAGTTATGGCTACACCTTC.

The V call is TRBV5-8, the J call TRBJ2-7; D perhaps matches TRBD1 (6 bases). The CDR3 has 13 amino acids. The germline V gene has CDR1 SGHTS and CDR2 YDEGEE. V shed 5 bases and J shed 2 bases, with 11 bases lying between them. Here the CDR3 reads CASSSRGPYEQYF. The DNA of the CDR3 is TGTGCCAGCAGTAGCAGGGGACCCTACGAGCAGTACTTC.

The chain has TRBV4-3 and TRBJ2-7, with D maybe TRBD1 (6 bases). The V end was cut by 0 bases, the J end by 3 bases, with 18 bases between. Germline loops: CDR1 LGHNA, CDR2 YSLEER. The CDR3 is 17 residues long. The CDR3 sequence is CASSQDRTGRSFYEQYF. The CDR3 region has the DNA TGCGCCAGCAGCCAAGATAGAACAGGGCGATCCTTCTACGAGCAGTACTTC.